This TCR beta chain was recovered during a study of CD8 T cells in Susac syndrome. Study-wide results and limits: The number of individuals included in the study's TCR sequencing and HLA analysis was acknowledged as relatively small.

The study sequenced TCR beta in blood CD8+ and CD4+ T cells. About this clonotype itself: What it binds is not known.

The authors reverse transcribed roughly 0.5 to 1 ug RNA with random hexamers. TCRdb ran MiXCR on the immunoSEQ multiplex PCR reads and lists one entry per CDR3 protein. Among about 200,000 distinct CDR3 sequences listed, 90% to 95% were seen once. Trimming removed 2 bases from V and 4 bases from J, with 11 bases in between. The CDR3 contains 14 residues. CDR1 and CDR2 (germline): KGHSH, LQKENI. The sample comprised CD4+ T cells from PBMCs. The chain uses TRBV18 and TRBJ1-1; D is unclear. This receptor was taken from a human donor in good health. The CDR3 region is CASSPLGEGTEAFF. Here the CDR3 DNA reads TGTGCCAGCTCACCATTGGGAGAAGGCACTGAAGCTTTCTTT.